This T cell receptor beta chain emerged from a study of T cells in Graves' hyperthyroidism and ophthalmopathy. Study results and caveats: Most expanded thyroid clonotypes above 0.001 recurred in blood.

Comment on this clonotype: The antigen is undetermined. This may be a read error: a much more frequent sequence differs by one nucleotide.

The CDR3 extends over 13 amino acids. CDR1 and CDR2 (germline): DFQATT, SNEGSKA (reference sequence). RNA transcripts served as the template for amplifying TCR beta CDR3 regions. HTBI primers were the set used in a first-round RT-PCR of the TCR CDR3. In TCRdb, the multiplex PCR reads were re-called with MiXCR into one record per CDR3 protein. Of about 700,000 distinct CDR3 sequences in the sample, 14% were seen once. Graves' hyperthyroidism was deemed stable given no ophthalmopathy progression within 18 months. The authors took PBMCs from roughly 9.7 ml fresh peripheral blood. The sequencing input was blood. V usage is TRBV20-1 and J usage is TRBJ2-7; a possible D gene is TRBD1 (5 bases). The sequence was obtained from a woman younger than 35 with Graves' hyperthyroidism. The CDR3 nucleotides read TGCAGTGCTAGAGGACAGAGCTCCCACGAGCAGTACTTC. Translated, it gives CSARGQSSHEQYF.